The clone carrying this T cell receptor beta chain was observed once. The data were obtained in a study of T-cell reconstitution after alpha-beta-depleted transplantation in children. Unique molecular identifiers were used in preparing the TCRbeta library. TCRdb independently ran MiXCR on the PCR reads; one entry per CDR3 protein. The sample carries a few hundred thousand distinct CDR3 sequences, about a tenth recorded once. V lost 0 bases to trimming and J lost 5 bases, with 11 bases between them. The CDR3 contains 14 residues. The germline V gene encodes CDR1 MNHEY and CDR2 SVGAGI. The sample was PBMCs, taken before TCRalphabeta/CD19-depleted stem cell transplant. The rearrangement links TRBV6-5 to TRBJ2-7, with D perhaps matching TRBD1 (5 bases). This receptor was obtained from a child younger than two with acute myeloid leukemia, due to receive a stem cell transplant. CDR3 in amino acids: CASSYSWGIHEQYF. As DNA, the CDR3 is TGTGCCAGCAGTTACTCTTGGGGCATCCACGAGCAGTACTTC.